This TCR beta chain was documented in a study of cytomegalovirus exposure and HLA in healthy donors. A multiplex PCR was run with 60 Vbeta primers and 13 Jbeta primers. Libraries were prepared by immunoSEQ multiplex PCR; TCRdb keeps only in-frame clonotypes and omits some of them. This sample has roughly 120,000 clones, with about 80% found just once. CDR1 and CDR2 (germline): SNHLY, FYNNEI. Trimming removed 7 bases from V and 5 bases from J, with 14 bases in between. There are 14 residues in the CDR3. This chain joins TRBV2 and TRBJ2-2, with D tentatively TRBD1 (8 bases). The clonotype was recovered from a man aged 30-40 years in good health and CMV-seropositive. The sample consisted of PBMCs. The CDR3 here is CASNLQGGTGELFF. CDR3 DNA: TGTGCCAGCAATTTACAGGGGGGGACCGGGGAGCTGTTTTTT.